The clone carrying this T cell receptor beta chain appeared many times. Its antigen remains unidentified. The trim removed 3 bases at V and 6 bases at J, leaving 9 bases unmatched. Germline V gene lookup returns CDR1 MDHEN and CDR2 SYDVKM. This CDR3 region has 15 residues. The data derive from a study of T cells in Graves' hyperthyroidism and ophthalmopathy. Study-level results: A model using 13 V-J features told ophthalmopathy apart from stable hyperthyroidism.

The diagnostic basis comprised clinical symptoms, serum thyroxine and TRAb, thyroid ultrasound and orbital computed tomography. Each 10 ml fresh peripheral blood draw supplied the PBMCs. RNA transcripts provided the source from which TCR beta CDR3 regions were amplified. TCR CDR3 regions were first amplified by RT-PCR with HTBI primers. TCRdb itself ran the multiplex PCR reads through MiXCR, one entry per CDR3 protein. Of around 560,000 distinct CDR3 sequences listed, 16% were seen once; the top ten hold about 18%. Sequences were obtained from blood. The V and J genes are TRBV28 and TRBJ1-1; 8 bases are a match to TRBD1. This receptor was identified in a woman aged 18-29 years with Graves' hyperthyroidism. DNA for the CDR3: TGTGCCAGCAGTTTCCTTTACAGGGGGATGGCTGAAGCTTTCTTT. Translated, it gives CASSFLYRGMAEAFF.